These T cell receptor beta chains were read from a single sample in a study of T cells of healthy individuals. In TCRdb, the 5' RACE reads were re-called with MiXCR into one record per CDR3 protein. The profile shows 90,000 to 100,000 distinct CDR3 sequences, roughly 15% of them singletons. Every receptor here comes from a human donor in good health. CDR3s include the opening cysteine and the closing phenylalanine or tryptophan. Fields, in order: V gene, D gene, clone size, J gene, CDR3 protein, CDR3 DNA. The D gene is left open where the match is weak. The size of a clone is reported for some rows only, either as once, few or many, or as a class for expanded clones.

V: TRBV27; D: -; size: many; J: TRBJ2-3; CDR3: CASSPSSYSTDTQYF; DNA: TGTGCCAGCAGTCCTAGTTCATATAGCACAGATACGCAGTATTTT
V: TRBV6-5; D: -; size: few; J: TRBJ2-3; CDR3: CASSTRMDTQYF; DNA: TGTGCCAGCAGCACAAGGATGGATACGCAGTATTTT
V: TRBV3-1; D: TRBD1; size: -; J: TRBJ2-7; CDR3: CASNAGTGASYEQYF; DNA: TGTGCCAGCAACGCCGGGACAGGGGCATCCTACGAGCAGTACTTC
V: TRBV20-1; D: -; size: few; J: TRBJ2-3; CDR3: CSAYPSARSTDTQYF; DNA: TGCAGTGCCTACCCTAGCGCGCGATCAACAGATACGCAGTATTTT
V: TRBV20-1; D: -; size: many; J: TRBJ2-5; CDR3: CSAVNQETQYF; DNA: TGCAGTGCTGTTAACCAAGAGACCCAGTACTTC
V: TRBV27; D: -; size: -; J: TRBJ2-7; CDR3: CASSITSSYEQYF; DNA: TGTGCCAGCAGTATAACTAGTTCCTACGAGCAGTACTTC
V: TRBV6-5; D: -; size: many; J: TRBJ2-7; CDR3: CASSRLDRSSYEQYF; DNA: TGTGCCAGCAGCCGGCTAGACAGAAGCTCCTACGAGCAGTACTTC
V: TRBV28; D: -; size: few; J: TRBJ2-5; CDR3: CASSPSLLVVGETQYF; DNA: TGTGCCAGCAGTCCCTCTTTATTGGTGGTAGGAGAGACCCAGTACTTC
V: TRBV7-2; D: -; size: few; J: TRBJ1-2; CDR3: CASSSKPGRFNYGYTF; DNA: TGTGCCAGCAGCTCCAAACCGGGACGGTTTAACTATGGCTACACCTTC
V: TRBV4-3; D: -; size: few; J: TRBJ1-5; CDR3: CASSQGTEAYQPQHF; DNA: TGCGCCAGCAGCCAAGGGACAGAGGCCTATCAGCCCCAGCATTTT
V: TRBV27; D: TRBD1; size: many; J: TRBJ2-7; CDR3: CASSLWSGTGDYEQYF; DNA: TGTGCCAGCAGTTTATGGTCCGGGACAGGGGACTACGAGCAGTACTTC
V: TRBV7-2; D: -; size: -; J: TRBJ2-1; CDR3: CASSLSPGLDPFF; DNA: TGTGCCAGCAGCTTAAGTCCTGGACTGGACCCGTTCTTC
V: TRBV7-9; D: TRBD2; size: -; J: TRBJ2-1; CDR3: CASTVVGGGREQFF; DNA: TGTGCCAGCACCGTAGTCGGGGGCGGGAGGGAGCAGTTCTTC
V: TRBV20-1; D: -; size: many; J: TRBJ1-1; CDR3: CSARVTGGAEAFF; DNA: TGCAGTGCTAGAGTAACCGGAGGGGCTGAAGCTTTCTTT
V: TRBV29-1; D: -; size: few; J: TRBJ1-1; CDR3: CSVRMNTEAFF; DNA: TGCAGCGTCAGGATGAACACTGAAGCTTTCTTT
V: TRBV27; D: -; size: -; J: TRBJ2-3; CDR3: CASSLLGTDTQYF; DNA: TGTGCCAGCAGTTTGTTAGGCACAGATACGCAGTATTTT
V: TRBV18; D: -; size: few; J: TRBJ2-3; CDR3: CASSPSTIATDTQYF; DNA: TGTGCCAGCTCACCATCGACGATTGCCACAGATACGCAGTATTTT
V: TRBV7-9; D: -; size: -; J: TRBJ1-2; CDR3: CASSLAVQATDGYTF; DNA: TGTGCCAGCAGCTTAGCAGTGCAGGCAACGGATGGCTACACCTTC
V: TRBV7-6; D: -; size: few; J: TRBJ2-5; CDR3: CASSLAAGVGQTQYF; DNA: TGTGCCAGCAGCTTAGCTGCAGGGGTGGGGCAGACCCAGTACTTC
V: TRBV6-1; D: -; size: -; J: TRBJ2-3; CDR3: CASSMGWQGPDTQYF; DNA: TGTGCCAGCAGTATGGGATGGCAGGGGCCAGATACGCAGTATTTT
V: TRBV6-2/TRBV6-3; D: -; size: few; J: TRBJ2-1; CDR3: CASRRGTYNEQFF; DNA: TGTGCCAGCAGGCGGGGTACCTACAATGAGCAGTTCTTC
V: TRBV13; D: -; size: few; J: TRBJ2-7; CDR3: CASSLVPGPYEQYF; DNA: TGTGCCAGCAGCTTAGTTCCAGGGCCATACGAGCAGTACTTC
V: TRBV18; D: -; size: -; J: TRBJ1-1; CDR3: CASSPRDLVTEAFF; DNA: TGTGCCAGCTCACCTCGGGATTTAGTAACTGAAGCTTTCTTT
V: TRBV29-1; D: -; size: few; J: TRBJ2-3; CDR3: CSVEATNTQYF; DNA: TGCAGCGTTGAAGCAACCAATACGCAGTATTTT
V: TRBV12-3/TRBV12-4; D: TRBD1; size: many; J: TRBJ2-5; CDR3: CASSPQGVETQYF; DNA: TGTGCCAGCAGTCCACAGGGGGTAGAGACCCAGTACTTC
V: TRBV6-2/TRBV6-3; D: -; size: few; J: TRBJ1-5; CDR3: CASRRQDSVWGQPQHF; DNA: TGTGCCAGCAGAAGACAGGATTCTGTGTGGGGTCAGCCCCAGCATTTT
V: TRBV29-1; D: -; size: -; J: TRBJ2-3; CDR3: CSANYRETDTQYF; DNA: TGCAGCGCCAACTACAGGGAGACAGATACGCAGTATTTT
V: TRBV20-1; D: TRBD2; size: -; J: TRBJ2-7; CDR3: CSADRLAGVGQYF; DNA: TGCAGTGCTGACCGACTAGCGGGAGTGGGGCAGTACTTC
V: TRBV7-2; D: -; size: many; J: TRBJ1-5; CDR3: CASSPPGDNQPQHF; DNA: TGTGCCAGCAGCCCGCCGGGGGACAATCAGCCCCAGCATTTT
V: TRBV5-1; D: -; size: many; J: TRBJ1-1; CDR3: CASSLDGVDTEAFF; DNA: TGCGCCAGCAGCTTGGATGGGGTCGACACTGAAGCTTTCTTT
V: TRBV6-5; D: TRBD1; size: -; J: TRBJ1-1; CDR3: CASSYPTGGNWGTEAFF; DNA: TGTGCCAGCAGTTACCCGACAGGGGGCAATTGGGGCACTGAAGCTTTCTTT
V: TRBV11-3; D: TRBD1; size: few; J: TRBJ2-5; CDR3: CASSLGTGQETQYF; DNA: TGTGCCAGCAGCCTAGGGACAGGCCAAGAGACCCAGTACTTC
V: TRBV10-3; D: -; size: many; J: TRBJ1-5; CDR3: CAISDGTASRAQHF; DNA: TGTGCCATCAGTGATGGCACAGCCTCAAGGGCCCAGCATTTT
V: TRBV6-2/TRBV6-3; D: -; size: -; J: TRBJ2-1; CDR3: CASSYRGNNEQFF; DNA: TGTGCCAGCAGTTATCGGGGGAACAATGAGCAGTTCTTC
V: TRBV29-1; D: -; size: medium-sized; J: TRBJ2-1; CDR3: CSVSSNPGNEQFF; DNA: TGCAGCGTTTCAAGCAATCCTGGCAATGAGCAGTTCTTC
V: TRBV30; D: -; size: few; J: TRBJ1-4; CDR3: CAWSTQGGNKKLFF; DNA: TGTGCCTGGAGTACCCAGGGCGGCAATAAAAAACTGTTTTTT
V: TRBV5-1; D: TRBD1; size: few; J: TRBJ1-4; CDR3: CASSLGQGLNEKLFF; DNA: TGCGCCAGCAGCTTGGGACAGGGGCTCAATGAAAAACTGTTTTTT
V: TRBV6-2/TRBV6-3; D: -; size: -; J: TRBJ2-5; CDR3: CASSTSRGRAETQYF; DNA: -
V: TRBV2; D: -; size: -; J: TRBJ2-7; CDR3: CASSVQVNEQYF; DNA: TGTGCCAGCAGTGTACAGGTGAACGAGCAGTACTTC
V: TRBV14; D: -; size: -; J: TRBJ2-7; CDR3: CASSRSRTVYEQYF; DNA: TGTGCCAGCAGCCGCTCGCGGACGGTTTACGAGCAGTACTTC
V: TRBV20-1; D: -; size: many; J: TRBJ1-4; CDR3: CSASSTVNEKLFF; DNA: TGCAGTGCTAGTTCGACAGTTAATGAAAAACTGTTTTTT
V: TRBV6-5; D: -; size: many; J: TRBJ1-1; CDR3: CASSRLGTEAFF; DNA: TGTGCCAGCAGCCGGTTGGGCACTGAAGCTTTCTTT
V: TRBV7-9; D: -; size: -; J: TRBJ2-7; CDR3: CASSFVGGLSSYEQYF; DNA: TGTGCCAGCAGCTTTGTCGGGGGCCTAAGCTCCTACGAGCAGTACTTC
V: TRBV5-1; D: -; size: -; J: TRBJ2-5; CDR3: CASRREETQYF; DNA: TGCGCCAGCAGGCGTGAGGAGACCCAGTACTTC
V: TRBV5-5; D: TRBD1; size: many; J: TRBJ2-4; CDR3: CASSQGEGKNIQYF; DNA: TGTGCCAGCAGTCAGGGGGAAGGCAAAAACATTCAGTACTTC
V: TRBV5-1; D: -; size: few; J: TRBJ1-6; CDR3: CASSLESLYNSPLHF; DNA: TGCGCCAGCAGCCTGGAGTCATTATATAATTCACCCCTCCACTTT
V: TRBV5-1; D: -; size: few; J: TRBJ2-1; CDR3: CASSPAQGEQFF; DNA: TGCGCCAGCAGTCCCGCCCAGGGTGAGCAGTTCTTC
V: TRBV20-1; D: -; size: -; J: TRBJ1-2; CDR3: CSARDNSRLTYGYTF; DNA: TGCAGTGCTAGAGATAATAGCCGATTAACTTATGGCTACACCTTC
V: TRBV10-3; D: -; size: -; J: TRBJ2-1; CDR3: CAISEWGNEQFF; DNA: TGTGCCATCAGTGAATGGGGGAATGAGCAGTTCTTC
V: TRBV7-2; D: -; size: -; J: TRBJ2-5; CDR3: CASSLQGSGETQYF; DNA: TGTGCCAGCAGCTTACAAGGGAGTGGGGAGACCCAGTACTTC
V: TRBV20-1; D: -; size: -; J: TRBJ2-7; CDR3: CSARNVGGSYEQYF; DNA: TGCAGTGCTAGAAATGTTGGGGGATCCTACGAGCAGTACTTC
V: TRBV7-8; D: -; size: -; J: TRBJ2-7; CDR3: CVSSLRDMSSYEQYF; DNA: TGTGTCAGCAGCCTCCGGGACATGAGCTCCTACGAGCAGTACTTC
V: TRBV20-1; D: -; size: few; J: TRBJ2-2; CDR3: CSAIRDMGFFTGELFF; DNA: TGCAGTGCCATCCGGGACATGGGATTCTTCACCGGGGAGCTGTTTTTT
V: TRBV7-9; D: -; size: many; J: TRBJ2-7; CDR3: CASSPPPGDLHF; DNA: TGTGCCAGCAGCCCTCCGCCGGGAGATTTGCACTTC
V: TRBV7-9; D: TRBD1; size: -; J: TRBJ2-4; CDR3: CASSLRPGQGQFKNIQYF; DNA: TGTGCCAGCAGCTTGCGGCCGGGACAGGGTCAATTCAAAAACATTCAGTACTTC
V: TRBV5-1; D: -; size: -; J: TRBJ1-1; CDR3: CASRVGVGTEAFF; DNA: TGCGCCAGCAGGGTAGGGGTGGGCACTGAAGCTTTCTTT
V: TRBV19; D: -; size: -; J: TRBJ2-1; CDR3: CASSIGSDRTPNEQFF; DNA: TGTGCCAGTAGTATAGGATCCGACAGGACCCCCAATGAGCAGTTCTTC
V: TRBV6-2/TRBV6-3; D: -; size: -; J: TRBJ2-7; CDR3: CASRKWSSYEQYF; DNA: TGTGCCAGCAGGAAGTGGTCCTCCTACGAGCAGTACTTC
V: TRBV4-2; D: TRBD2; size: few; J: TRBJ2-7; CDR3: CASSQDSLAGAYEQYF; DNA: TGTGCCAGCAGCCAAGATTCACTAGCGGGGGCCTACGAGCAGTACTTC
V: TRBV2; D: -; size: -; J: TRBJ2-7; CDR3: CASGRNNYEQYF; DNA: TGTGCCAGCGGTAGGAACAACTACGAGCAGTACTTC